This T cell receptor beta chain comes out of a study of blood T cell repertoires in COVID-19. Trimming shortened V by 2 bases and J by 4 bases, and 5 bases separated the two germline ends. Germline values: CDR1 SGHAT, CDR2 FQNNGV. This CDR3 is 13 amino acids long. Allocation to cohorts depended on clinical history reported by the participants. Here immunoSEQ multiplex PCR was the method, and the copy in TCRdb shows in-frame clones only, minus some. Of approximately 300,000 clones listed, around 84% are singletons. The receptor's source is a man aged 30 to 45 who had recovered from COVID-19. Sequencing was performed on PBMCs or T cells enriched from blood (not recorded which). The chain has TRBV11-2 and TRBJ2-2, with D perhaps TRBD1 (5 bases). The DNA for the CDR3 is TGTGCCAGCAGCTTAAGGGGCACCGGGGAGCTGTTTTTT. It is translated as CASSLRGTGELFF.